This TCR beta chain comes out of a study of Ad26.COV2.S vaccination and SARS-CoV-2 variants. Overall study context: By the intramuscular route, Ad26.COV2.S was given once, or twice 56 days apart. Study-wide points: Substantial post-vaccination breadth of spike-specific CD8+ and CD4+ T cell responses was reported. People who got the vaccine had more spike-specific TCR breadth than people who got placebo.

With V trimmed by 5 bases and J by 9 bases, 11 bases remained unmatched. CDR1 SGHNT and CDR2 YENEEA come from the germline V gene. The CDR3 is 15 amino acids. A remark on this clone: Its antigen remains unknown.

The treatment was: roughly 18 received Ad26.COV2.S at low or high dose, single or two shots; about 5 received placebo; per-sample allocation not given. Sample collection was performed on day 63 after the first vaccine or placebo injection. Adults aged 18-55 years in Boston included the donor. This table comes from immunoSEQ multiplex PCR, and its TCRdb copy is limited to in-frame clones, with some not included. This sample yields about 350,000 clones, of which roughly 90% are seen a single time; roughly 5% belongs to the top ten. This clonotype was sampled from a person aged 18-65 years who received the Ad26.COV2.S COVID-19 vaccine or a placebo. This chain connects TRBV11-3 to TRBJ2-1; TRBD1 matches at 9 bases. Sequences were derived from peripheral blood, sampled in a trial of Ad26.COV2.S vaccine versus placebo. The CDR3 sequence: CASSPTGGVEAEQFF. DNA of the CDR3: TGTGCCAGCAGCCCAACAGGGGGCGTCGAGGCTGAGCAGTTCTTC.